This T cell receptor (beta chain) was documented in a study of OX40 agonist ivuxolimab in advanced cancers. In germline, CDR1 is MNHNY, CDR2 SVGAGI (reference sequence). V was trimmed by 10 bases and J by 5 bases, leaving 17 bases between them. The CDR3 extends over 13 amino acids. A remark on this clone: The antigen is unknown.

Broader study findings: Antigen specificity remained undetermined for the expanded peripheral T cells.

Data came from immunoSEQ multiplex PCR; TCRdb stores just in-frame clones and leaves some out. The sample holds 57,000 or so clones; more than 85% are singletons and the top ten take 0.6% to 0.8%. The cohort excluded patients with autoimmune disease history or systemic immunosuppression. This rearrangement joins TRBV6-6 to TRBJ1-1; possible D gene TRBD1, 5 bases. This sequence originates from an adult with an advanced solid tumor such as melanoma, head and neck, liver or kidney cancer. The source was CD4+ or CD8+ T cells sorted from blood, collected in a trial of the OX40 agonist ivuxolimab. The CDR3 sequence: CATQHLGPTEAFF. In nucleotides, the CDR3 is TGTGCCACCCAGCACCTGGGGCCAACTGAAGCTTTCTTT.